One sample yielded the 8 T cell receptor beta chains listed below, sequenced in a study of human T cells and chemical hapten exposure. TCRdb reprocessed the RACE reads via MiXCR and lists one record per CDR3 protein. The sample has about 120,000 distinct CDR3 sequences; 12% are singletons. Time point defined: patch test 1, 2 weeks after DPC sensitization. Treatment indicated: therapeutic diphenylcyclopropenone sensitization with weekly scalp DPC. The sequencing here drew on whole blood, taken in connection with sensitization to the hapten diphenylcyclopropenone (DPC). All receptors derive from a woman between 45 and 65 years old with alopecia areata. Some clones in this sample may be carry-over from other donors' samples.

This clonotype was observed at least ten times. This chain links TRBV5-4 with TRBJ2-5; weak D call: TRBD1 (6 bases). The CDR3 has 15 residues. Per germline, CDR1 SGHNT and CDR2 YYREEE (reference sequence). Trimming cost V 0 bases and J 2 bases, with 11 bases left between them. This CDR3 is CASSLGGRLQETQYF. The CDR3, as DNA: TGTGCCAGCAGCTTGGGGGGGCGTCTTCAAGAGACCCAGTACTTC.

This clonotype was recorded at least ten times. The chain joins TRBV28 to TRBJ1-1, with D uncertain. The CDR3 consists of 9 residues. Germline V gene lookup returns CDR1 MDHEN and CDR2 SYDVKM. V was clipped by 8 bases and J by 8 bases, with 6 bases between them. CDR3 nucleotide sequence: TGTGCCAGCGGCAGAGAAGCTTTCTTT. Residues: CASGREAFF. The variable domain in full, with the rest retrieved from reference TRBV28 and TRBJ1-1, is DVKVTQSSRYLVKRTGEKVFLECVQDMDHENMFWYRQDPGLGLRLIYFSYDVKMKEKGDIPEGYSVSREKKERFSLILESASTNQTSMYLCASGREAFFGQGTRLTVV.

This clonotype was detected a few times. The gene calls are TRBV12-3 or TRBV12-4 and TRBJ2-1; 8 bases fit TRBD2. Trimming took 4 bases from V and 9 from J; bases not matched to a gene: 20. The CDR3 is made up of 18 amino acids. The CDR3 DNA follows: TGTGCCAGCAGTTCCTGGGGGATAGCGGGAAAGGGCTTCGGTGAGCAGTTCTTC. Translating gives CASSSWGIAGKGFGEQFF.

The CDR3 DNA is TGTGCCATCAGTGAGCCCGGCAGCACAGATACGCAGTATTTT. It encodes CAISEPGSTDTQYF. This sequence joins TRBV10-3 and TRBJ2-3, with no clear D. The CDR3 extends over 14 amino acids. Germline CDR1 ENHRY, CDR2 SYGVKD. V was clipped by 2 bases and J by 0 bases, with 6 bases between them.

The chain carries TRBV20-1 and TRBJ2-3; 10 bases map to TRBD2. Germline CDR1 is DFQATT and CDR2 is SNEGSKA (reference sequence). The CDR3 is 14 residues long. Trimming at V came to 3 bases and at J to 6 bases, leaving 6 bases not matched to a gene. Here the CDR3 reads CSASPAGGPDTQYF. For the CDR3, the DNA is TGCAGTGCTAGCCCAGCGGGAGGGCCGGATACGCAGTATTTT.

In the case of this clonotype: No conserved phenylalanine or tryptophan ends this CDR3, so it is likely a read error. The chain uses TRBV28 and TRBJ2-1; 10 nucleotides align to TRBD2. This CDR3 has 14 residues. Germline V gene lookup returns CDR1 MDHEN and CDR2 SYDVKM. V lost 3 bases, J lost 8 bases, and 4 bases stayed unmatched. The CDR3 sequence is CASSLLAGDYEQFL. For the CDR3, the DNA is TGTGCCAGCAGTTTGCTAGCGGGAGACTATGAGCAGTTCCTC.

This rearrangement joins TRBV7-9 to TRBJ2-1, with a tentative D call TRBD2 (5 bases). Germline V gene sequence: CDR1 SEHNR, CDR2 FQNEAQ (reference sequence). The CDR3 is made up of 17 amino acids. Trimming pared 1 base from V and 0 bases from J, leaving 13 bases between. CDR3 amino acids: CASSLVSSRDSYNEQFF. DNA for the CDR3: TGTGCCAGCAGCTTAGTTTCTAGCCGAGACTCCTACAATGAGCAGTTCTTC.

This clonotype was seen only a few times. Here the CDR3 DNA reads TGCGCCAGCAGCTTGGAAAGCACCTCTGGAAACACCATATATTTT. It specifies CASSLESTSGNTIYF. This chain connects TRBV5-1 to TRBJ1-3, with unresolved D. Germline CDR1 reads SGHRS; CDR2 reads YFSETQ. CDR3 length equals 15 residues. The V gene lost 0 bases and the J gene lost 0 bases, with 7 bases spanning the gap. The full variable domain, in which reference TRBV5-1 and TRBJ1-3 provide the parts outside the CDR3, is KAGVTQTPRYLIKTRGQQVTLSCSPISGHRSVSWYQQTPGQGLQFLFEYFSETQRNKGNFPGRFSGRQFSNSRSEMNVSTLELGDSALYLCASSLESTSGNTIYFGEGSWLTVV.